The 22 T cell receptor beta chains presented below share a single source sample, sequenced in a study of blood T cell repertoires in COVID-19. The method was immunoSEQ multiplex PCR; TCRdb's version includes in-frame clones alone and lacks a portion of them. This sample has 90,000 to 120,000 clones, with around nine tenths found just once. Sequenced: peripheral blood. The receptors originated from an older man with acute or convalescent COVID-19.

V gene TRBV5-4 combines with J gene TRBJ1-4; perhaps TRBD1 as D (5 bases). The V gene's germline CDR1 is SGHNT and CDR2 YYREEE (reference sequence). The CDR3 is 15 residues long. Trimming took off 0 bases at V and 5 bases at J, with 11 bases between the two ends. This CDR3 is CASSLAGGGNEKLFF. The DNA for the CDR3 is TGTGCCAGCAGCTTGGCCGGCGGGGGGAATGAAAAACTGTTTTTT.

V usage is TRBV28 and J usage is TRBJ2-3, with 12 bases fitting TRBD2. J was trimmed by 0 bases and V by 4 bases; bases with no gene match: 11. Germline V gene lookup returns CDR1 MDHEN and CDR2 SYDVKM. The CDR3 runs 19 residues. CDR3 residues: CASSSSGRAIGASTDTQYF. The CDR3, as DNA: TGTGCCAGCAGTTCTAGCGGGAGGGCCATTGGGGCTAGCACAGATACGCAGTATTTT.

This sequence joins TRBV2 and TRBJ1-5; D is perhaps TRBD1 (5 bases). V was pared by 2 bases and J by 0 bases, with 8 bases between. In germline, CDR1 is SNHLY, CDR2 FYNNEI. The CDR3 totals 15 residues. CDR3 in amino acids: CASSELTASNQPQHF. The CDR3 nucleotides are TGTGCCAGCAGTGAACTGACAGCTAGCAATCAGCCCCAGCATTTT.

The rearrangement uses TRBV11-3 and TRBJ1-1; the D is unclear. V lost 4 bases, J lost 2 bases, and 11 bases lay in between. The CDR3 totals 14 residues. The germline V gene encodes CDR1 SGHNT and CDR2 YENEEA. CDR3 sequence (DNA): TGTGCCAGCAGCTCTAGAGGGCCCAACACTGAAGCTTTCTTT. This gives the protein CASSSRGPNTEAFF.

This clone was picked up one time. The chain recombines TRBV3-1 (or the pseudogene TRBV3-2) with TRBJ2-7; a weak D match, TRBD2 (5 bases). Germline CDR1 and CDR2: LGHDT and YNNKEL (reference sequence). Between the trimmed V and J ends, which lost 3 bases and 2 bases, there was a span of 14 bases. The CDR3 consists of 15 residues. CDR3: CASSQRAASAYEQYF. In DNA, the CDR3 is TGTGCCAGCAGCCAGAGGGCAGCTTCCGCCTACGAGCAGTACTTC.

J is TRBJ1-1 and V is TRBV19; maybe TRBD1 (6 bases). Germline CDR1 and CDR2: LNHDA and SQIVND (reference sequence). This CDR3 contains 15 residues. Deletions cut 4 bases from V and 2 bases from J, with 14 bases between. The CDR3 protein is CASSNTGTLNTEAFF. DNA of the CDR3: TGTGCCAGTAGTAACACCGGGACACTAAACACTGAAGCTTTCTTT.

The chain employs TRBV14 and TRBJ2-5; 8 bases are a match to TRBD2. Losses at the gene ends were 0 bases for V and 5 bases for J; bases not matched to a gene: 14. The germline V gene has CDR1 SGHDN and CDR2 FVKESK. The CDR3 contains 18 residues. Here the CDR3 reads CASSQDKEPGRAGETQYF. The CDR3 DNA reads as TGTGCCAGCAGCCAAGATAAGGAGCCCGGGAGGGCCGGGGAGACCCAGTACTTC.

The V call is TRBV29-1, the J call TRBJ2-7, with 7 bases aligning to TRBD1. Germline values: CDR1 SQVTM, CDR2 ANQGSEA. The CDR3 has 15 residues. With V trimmed by 2 bases and J by 4 bases, 11 bases remained unmatched. CDR3 nucleotide sequence: TGCAGCGTTGAATCTGGCAGGGGGAGCTTTTACGAGCAGTACTTC. Translating gives CSVESGRGSFYEQYF.

For this clone: The germline gene is not matched at one end of the junction; a read error may be the cause. The chain is built from TRBV18 and TRBJ1-1; 9 nucleotides match TRBD1. CDR3 length: 15 residues. Germline assignment: CDR1 KGHSH and CDR2 LQKENI. For the CDR3, the DNA is TGTGCCAGCTCATCACCCACAGGGGGCCGCACTGAAGCTTTCTTT. It codes for CASSSPTGGRTEAFF.

This chain connects TRBV7-2 to TRBJ1-4; D gene ambiguous. This CDR3 region has 13 residues. CDR1 is SGHTA, CDR2 FQGNSA, per germline. The V gene lost 5 bases and the J gene lost 7 bases, with 11 bases spanning the gap. This chain's CDR3 is CASSLPGFEKLFF. The CDR3 DNA is TGTGCCAGCAGCCTCCCGGGATTTGAAAAACTGTTTTTT.

The chain recombines TRBV28 with TRBJ1-5, with D tentatively TRBD1 (5 bases). Between the trimmed V and J ends, which lost 4 bases and 8 bases, there was a span of 15 bases. Germline lookup yields CDR1 MDHEN and CDR2 SYDVKM. There are 14 residues in the CDR3. DNA of the CDR3: TGTGCCAGCAGTTCTCCTAACACAGGCAAGCCCCAGCATTTT. Its translation: CASSSPNTGKPQHF.

For the CDR3, the DNA is TGTGCCAGCAGCGTAACCTCGGGAGTCGGTAATGAGCAGTTCTTC. It is translated as CASSVTSGVGNEQFF. This chain links TRBV9 with TRBJ2-1; a possible D gene is TRBD2 (6 bases). V lost 1 base, J lost 7 bases, and 15 bases lay in between. The germline V gene has CDR1 SGDLS and CDR2 YYNGEE. This CDR3 is built from 15 residues. Full variable domain (outside the CDR3, taken from reference TRBV9 and TRBJ2-1): DSGVTQTPKHLITATGQRVTLRCSPRSGDLSVYWYQQSLDQGLQFLIQYYNGEERAKGNILERFSAQQFPDLHSELNLSSLELGDSALYFCASSVTSGVGNEQFFGPGTRLTVL.

This clone was recorded a few times. This chain connects TRBV10-2 to TRBJ2-3; TRBD2 aligns across 15 bases. The V gene end was trimmed by 8 bases and the J gene end by 6 bases; junction bases not matched to a gene: 6. The germline V gene has CDR1 WSHSY and CDR2 SAAADI. The CDR3 contains 15 residues. CDR3 in DNA: TGCGCCAGCGGGGGACTAGCGGGGGGTTCCGATACGCAGTATTTT. It yields the protein CASGGLAGGSDTQYF.

Only one count was recorded for this clone. This chain uses TRBV4-1 with TRBJ1-2; TRBD1 matches 7 bases. The V and J ends lost 1 base and 3 bases, in that order; junction bases with no gene match: 5. The germline V gene has CDR1 MGHRA and CDR2 YSYEKL. This CDR3 is built from 15 residues. The CDR3, as DNA: TGCGCCAGCAGCCAAGTAAGGACAGGCTACTATGGCTACACCTTC. Translation: CASSQVRTGYYGYTF.

V and J are TRBV2 and TRBJ1-1; D is ambiguous. Germline values: CDR1 SNHLY, CDR2 FYNNEI. The V and J ends lost 2 bases and 1 base respectively, with 17 bases between them. The CDR3 runs 17 residues. CDR3 in amino acids: CASSEPGLGLTNTEAFF. The DNA for the CDR3 is TGTGCCAGCAGTGAACCGGGCCTTGGACTTACGAACACTGAAGCTTTCTTT.

The chain joins TRBV18 to TRBJ2-1; tentatively, D is TRBD1 (5 bases). Trimming left V 3 bases short and J 4 bases short, with 10 bases between. The CDR3 is 14 residues long. Germline V lookup: CDR1 KGHSH, CDR2 LQKENI. CDR3 nucleotide sequence: TGTGCCAGCTCACCGGGGCAATTATACAATGAGCAGTTCTTC. Translation: CASSPGQLYNEQFF. Full variable domain (missing parts from reference TRBV18 and TRBJ2-1): NAGVMQNPRHLVRRRGQEARLRCSPMKGHSHVYWYRQLPEEGLKFMVYLQKENIIDESGMPKERFSAEFPKEGPSILRIQQVVRGDSAAYFCASSPGQLYNEQFFGPGTRLTVL.

V usage is TRBV29-1 and J usage is TRBJ1-5, with TRBD1 matching 8 bases. Germline V gene data show CDR1 as SQVTM and CDR2 as ANQGSEA. The CDR3 length is 13 residues. After removal of 7 bases from V and 4 bases from J, the junction contained 6 bases not matched to a gene. As DNA, the CDR3 is TGCAGCGCCGCAGGGGGCGAAAATCAGCCCCAGCATTTT. Translation gives CSAAGGENQPQHF. Variable domain in full (rest from reference TRBV29-1 and TRBJ1-5): SAVISQKPSRDICQRGTSLTIQCQVDSQVTMMFWYRQQPGQSLTLIATANQGSEATYESGFVIDKFPISRPNLTFSTLTVSNMSPEDSSIYLCSAAGGENQPQHFGDGTRLSIL.

The chain uses TRBV9 and TRBJ2-1, with 10 positions matching TRBD2. The CDR3 spans 16 residues. CDR1 SGDLS and CDR2 YYNGEE come from the germline V gene. Trimming removed 0 bases from V and 7 bases from J; junction bases left unmatched: 7. The CDR3 bases are TGTGCCAGCAGCGTAGGCGGGCTAGCGGGAGTTAATGAGCAGTTCTTC. Its translation is CASSVGGLAGVNEQFF.

The chain links TRBV4-1 to TRBJ2-5; the match to TRBD1 covers 10 bases. Per the germline V gene, CDR1 is MGHRA and CDR2 is YSYEKL. J was trimmed by 6 bases and V by 4 bases; bases with no gene match: 2. This CDR3 has 13 amino acids. The CDR3 DNA reads as TGCGCCAGCAGCCCGGGACAGGGGCAGACCCAGTACTTC. Amino acid sequence: CASSPGQGQTQYF.

The rearrangement joins TRBV9 to TRBJ1-1; 8 bases are a match to TRBD1. The germline gives CDR1 SGDLS, CDR2 YYNGEE. The V and J ends lost 3 bases and 9 bases, in that order; junction bases with no gene match: 7. The CDR3 is 13 amino acids. CDR3 in amino acids: CASSGTQGEKAFF. CDR3 DNA: TGTGCCAGCAGCGGGACACAGGGGGAGAAAGCTTTCTTT.

This CDR3 is CASSYQQGDEQYF. DNA for the CDR3: TGTGCCAGCAGTTACCAACAGGGGGACGAGCAGTACTTC. The rearrangement links TRBV12-3 or TRBV12-4 to TRBJ2-7, with 8 bases lining up with TRBD1. CDR3 length equals 13 residues. V was clipped by 4 bases and J by 5 bases; unmatched bases: 4.

The J gene is TRBJ2-2, the V gene TRBV7-9; 7 positions agree with TRBD2. Germline V lookup: CDR1 SEHNR, CDR2 FQNEAQ (reference sequence). With V trimmed by 8 bases and J by 3 bases, 6 bases remained unmatched. The CDR3 extends over 14 amino acids. The CDR3 DNA reads as TGTGCCAGCCATTCGCGGGGGTACACCGGGGAGCTGTTTTTT. Protein product: CASHSRGYTGELFF.